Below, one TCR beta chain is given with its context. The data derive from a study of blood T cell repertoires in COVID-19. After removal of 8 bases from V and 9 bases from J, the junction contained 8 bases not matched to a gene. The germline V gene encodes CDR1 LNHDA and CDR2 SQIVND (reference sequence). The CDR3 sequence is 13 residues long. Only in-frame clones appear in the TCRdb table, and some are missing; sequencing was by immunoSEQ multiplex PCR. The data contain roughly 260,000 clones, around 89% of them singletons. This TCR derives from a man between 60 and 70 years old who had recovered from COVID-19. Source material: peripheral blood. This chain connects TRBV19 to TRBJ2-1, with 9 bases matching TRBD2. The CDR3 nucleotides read TGTGCCAGTTGGGAGCGGGGGGCTGGTGAGCAGTTCTTC. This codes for CASWERGAGEQFF.